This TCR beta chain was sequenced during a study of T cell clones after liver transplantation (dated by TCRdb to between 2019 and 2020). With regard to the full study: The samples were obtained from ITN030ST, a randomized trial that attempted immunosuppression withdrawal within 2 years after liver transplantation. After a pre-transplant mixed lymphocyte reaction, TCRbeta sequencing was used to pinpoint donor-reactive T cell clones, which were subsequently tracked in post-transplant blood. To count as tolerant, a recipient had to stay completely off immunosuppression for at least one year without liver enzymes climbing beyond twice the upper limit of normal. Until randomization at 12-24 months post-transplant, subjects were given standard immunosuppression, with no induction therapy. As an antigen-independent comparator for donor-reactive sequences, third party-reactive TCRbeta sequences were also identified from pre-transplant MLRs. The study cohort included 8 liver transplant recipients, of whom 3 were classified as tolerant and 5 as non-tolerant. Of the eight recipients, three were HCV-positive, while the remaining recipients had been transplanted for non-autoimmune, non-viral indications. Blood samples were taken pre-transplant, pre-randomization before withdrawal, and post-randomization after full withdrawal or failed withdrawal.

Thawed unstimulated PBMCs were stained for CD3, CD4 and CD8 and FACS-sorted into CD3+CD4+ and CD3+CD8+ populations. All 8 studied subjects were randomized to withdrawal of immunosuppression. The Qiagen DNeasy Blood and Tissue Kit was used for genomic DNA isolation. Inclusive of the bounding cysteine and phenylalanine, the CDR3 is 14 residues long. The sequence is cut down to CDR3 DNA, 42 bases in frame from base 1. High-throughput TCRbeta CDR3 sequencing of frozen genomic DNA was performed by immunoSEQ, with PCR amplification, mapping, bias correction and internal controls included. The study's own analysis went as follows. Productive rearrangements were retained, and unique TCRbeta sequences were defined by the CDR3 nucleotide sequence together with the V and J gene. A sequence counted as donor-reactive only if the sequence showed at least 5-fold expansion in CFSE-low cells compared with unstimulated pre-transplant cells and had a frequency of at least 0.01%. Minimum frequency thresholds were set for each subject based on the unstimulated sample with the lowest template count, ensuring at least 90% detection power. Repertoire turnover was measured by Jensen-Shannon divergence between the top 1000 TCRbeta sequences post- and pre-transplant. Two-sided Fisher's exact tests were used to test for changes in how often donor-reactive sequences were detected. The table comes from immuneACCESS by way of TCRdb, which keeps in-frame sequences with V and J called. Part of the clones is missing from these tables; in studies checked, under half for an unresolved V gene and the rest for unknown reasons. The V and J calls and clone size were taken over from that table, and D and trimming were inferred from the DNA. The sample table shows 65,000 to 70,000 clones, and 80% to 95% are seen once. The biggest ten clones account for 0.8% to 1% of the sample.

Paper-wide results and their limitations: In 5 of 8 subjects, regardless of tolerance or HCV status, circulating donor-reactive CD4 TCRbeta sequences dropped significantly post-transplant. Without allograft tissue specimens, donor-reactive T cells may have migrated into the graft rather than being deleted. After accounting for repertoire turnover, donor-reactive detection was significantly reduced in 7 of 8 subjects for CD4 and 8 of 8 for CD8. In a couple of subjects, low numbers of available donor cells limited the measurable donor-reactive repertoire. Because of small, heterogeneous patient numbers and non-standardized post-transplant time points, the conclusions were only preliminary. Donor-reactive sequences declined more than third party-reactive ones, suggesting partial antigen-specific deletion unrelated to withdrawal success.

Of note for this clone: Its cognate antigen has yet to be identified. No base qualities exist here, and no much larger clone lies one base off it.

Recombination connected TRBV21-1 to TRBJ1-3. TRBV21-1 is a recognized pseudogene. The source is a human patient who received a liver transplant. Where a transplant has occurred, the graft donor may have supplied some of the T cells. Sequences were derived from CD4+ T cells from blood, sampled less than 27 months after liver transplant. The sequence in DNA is TGTGCCAGCAGCGCCGGGGTCCCTGGAAACACCATATATTTT. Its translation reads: CASSAGVPGNTIYF.